This record looks at one T cell receptor (beta chain) sequence and its context. No antigen is known for it. Germline V gives CDR1 MNHEY, CDR2 SVGAGI. The CDR3 length is 15 residues. The trim removed 5 bases at V and 6 bases at J, leaving 6 bases unmatched. The data derive from a study of STAT5B mutations in CD4+ large granular lymphocyte leukemia. The study's findings and limits: Top patient clones used TRBV06 genes more often: 8/27 versus 2/35 in controls. Data were not HLA-matched across samples.

The survey-level immunoSEQ assay was used. The protocol was immunoSEQ multiplex PCR, while the TCRdb copy is restricted to in-frame clones and leaves out a portion. The sample shows under 30,000 clones, about 69% of them seen only once. Sequencing was done on a sample of CD4+ T cells from blood buffy coats. This sequence was found in a human donor in good health. The gene calls are TRBV6-5 and TRBJ2-1; 11 bases line up with TRBD1. The CDR3 coding sequence is TGTGCCAGCAGTAAGGCCGGGACAGGGGGCAATGAGCAGTTCTTC. This translates into CASSKAGTGGNEQFF.